The source of this T cell receptor beta chain is a study of blood T cells in healthy people across ages. Regarding the study as a whole: With unsorted PBMCs, a conclusive comparison of naive versus antigen-experienced cells was not possible.

Donors were healthy Caucasian individuals from Russia aged roughly 6 to 90. Together with a sample-barcoded 5' primer, a J-beta primer mix was included in a second PCR lasting 7 to 11 cycles. Sequencing of every sample gave 2.5 million or more CDR3-containing paired-end reads. TCRdb called the 5' RACE reads again in MiXCR, with one record for every CDR3 protein. The sample records hundreds of thousands of distinct CDR3 sequences, 35% to 50% being singletons. The sample holds one count of this clonotype. Its antigen is unidentified. CDR3 length: 14 residues. The germline CDR1 and CDR2 sequences are LGHDT and YNNKEL (reference sequence).

The receptor was derived from an elderly man in good health. The specimen was blood. V is TRBV3-1 and J is TRBJ2-4; 9 bases agree with TRBD2. Judging by the DNA end, TRBJ2-7 fits better; the J call may be wrong. The CDR3 DNA is TGTGCCAGCAGCCAACGACTAGCGGTCTACGAGCAGTACTTC. Protein product: CASSQRLAVYEQYF.